This T cell receptor (beta chain) originates from a study of T cell repertoires in cytomegalovirus infection. Germline loops: CDR1 SGHDN, CDR2 FVKESK. The CDR3 has 16 amino acids. With V trimmed by 0 bases and J by 9 bases, 4 bases remained unmatched. In the case of this clonotype: Its specificity is not known.

TCRdb used MiXCR to reprocess the reads, holding one entry per CDR3 protein. The sample shows roughly 120,000 distinct CDR3 sequences, about 9.5% of them seen only once. The V call is TRBV14, the J call TRBJ2-1, with TRBD2 identical over 14 bases. The sequence came from a human donor in good health (CMV status not recorded). Some clones in this sample may be carry-over from other donors' samples. The sample comprised PBMCs, sequenced either directly or after in vitro stimulation (not recorded which). CDR3 DNA: TGTGCCAGCAGCCAAGAGCGGACTAGCGGGAGGTTTGAGCAGTTCTTC. Protein sequence: CASSQERTSGRFEQFF.